Below are 18 T cell receptor beta chains sequenced from a single sample in a study of blood T cell repertoires in COVID-19. Some clones are missing from TCRdb's copy, which holds only in-frame ones; the method was immunoSEQ multiplex PCR. Of roughly 300,000 clones detected, 65% to 85% appear once; the ten largest clones hold around 1.6%. Source material: peripheral blood. These receptors all stem from a human donor with COVID-19, enrolled during active disease. The donor label of this sample is uncertain.

The chain combines TRBV5-4 with TRBJ1-2; 9 bases match TRBD1. Germline assignment: CDR1 SGHNT and CDR2 YYREEE (reference sequence). V dropped 0 bases and J dropped 4; count of bases not matched to a gene: 7. The CDR3 runs 16 residues. The chain's CDR3 is CASSLGLQGAGYGYTF. For the CDR3, the DNA is TGTGCCAGCAGCTTGGGCCTACAGGGGGCTGGCTATGGCTACACCTTC.

The rearrangement uses TRBV9 and TRBJ2-1; no clear D. Trimming left V 0 bases short and J 4 bases short, with 11 bases between. The CDR3 length is 15 residues. CDR1 and CDR2 (germline): SGDLS, YYNGEE. The CDR3 loop reads CASSVDPAPYNEQFF. The CDR3 DNA reads as TGTGCCAGCAGCGTAGATCCAGCGCCTTACAATGAGCAGTTCTTC.

The table lists this clone with a count of one. V is TRBV25-1 and J is TRBJ2-1; weak D call: TRBD2 (6 bases). The CDR3 runs 14 residues. In germline, CDR1 is MGHDK, CDR2 SYGVNS. V lost 2 bases and J 16 bases, leaving 21 bases between the germline ends. This chain's CDR3 is CASSEPGRTTPRFF. In DNA form, the CDR3 reads TGTGCCAGCAGTGAACCGGGACGGACTACGCCCCGCTTCTTC.

This clone was detected only a few times. The chain recombines TRBV3-1 (or the pseudogene TRBV3-2) with TRBJ2-7, with 9 positions matching TRBD2. The CDR3 runs 13 residues. The trim removed 1 base at V and 11 bases at J, leaving 6 bases unmatched. From germline, CDR1 is LGHDT and CDR2 YNNKEL (reference sequence). The CDR3 nucleotides are TGTGCCAGCAGCCAAGGCGCTAGCGGGACTAAGTACTTC. This encodes CASSQGASGTKYF.

The rearrangement joins TRBV7-2 to TRBJ2-5, with D possibly TRBD2 on 5 matching bases. The germline CDR1 and CDR2 sequences are SGHTA and FQGNSA. Trimming stripped 4 bases from V and 7 bases from J, with 13 bases between. The CDR3 runs to 13 residues. The CDR3 nucleotides read TGTGCCAGCAGCTCCGACCTAGCTGGGACCCAGTACTTC. It is translated as CASSSDLAGTQYF. The full variable domain, with the rest looked up from reference TRBV7-2 and TRBJ2-5, is GAGVSQSPSNKVTEKGKDVELRCDPISGHTALYWYRQSLGQGLEFLIYFQGNSAPDKSGLPSDRFSAERTGGSVSTLTIQRTQQEDSAVYLCASSSDLAGTQYFGPGTRLLVL.

The gene calls are TRBV7-3 and TRBJ2-7; 11 bases line up with TRBD2. The germline CDR1 and CDR2 sequences are SGHTA and FQGTGA. CDR3 length: 16 residues. Losses at the gene ends were 4 bases for V and 2 bases for J; bases not matched to a gene: 7. Here the CDR3 reads CASSSPTSGTPYEQYF. DNA for the CDR3: TGTGCCAGCAGCTCTCCGACTAGCGGGACCCCCTACGAGCAGTACTTC. Based on the CDR3 plus reference TRBV7-3 and TRBJ2-7, the full variable domain is GAGVSQTPSNKVTEKGKYVELRCDPISGHTALYWYRQSLGQGPEFLIYFQGTGAADDSGLPNDRFFAVRPEGSVSTLKIQRTERGDSAVYLCASSSPTSGTPYEQYFGPGTRLTVT.

This clone was detected only once. V gene TRBV27 combines with J gene TRBJ2-3; 11 nucleotides agree with TRBD2. This CDR3 is 16 amino acids long. Trimming cost V 5 bases and J 1 base; bases outside gene matches: 5. Per germline, CDR1 MNHEY and CDR2 SMNVEV (reference sequence). DNA for the CDR3: TGTGCCAGCAGTCCGGGACTAGCGGTACGCACAGATACGCAGTATTTT. It is translated as CASSPGLAVRTDTQYF.

This chain joins TRBV7-3 and TRBJ2-2, with 7 positions matching TRBD2. CDR1 and CDR2 (germline): SGHTA, FQGTGA. The V gene end was trimmed by 4 bases and the J gene end by 2 bases; junction bases not matched to a gene: 10. CDR3 length: 17 residues. CDR3 sequence (DNA): TGTGCCAGCAGCTCCCCCCCCGGGGGGTCCAACACCGGGGAGCTGTTTTTT. This encodes CASSSPPGGSNTGELFF.

CDR3 loop: CASSLQGANTEAFF. The CDR3 DNA follows: TGTGCCAGCAGCTTGCAGGGTGCGAACACTGAAGCTTTCTTT. This chain joins TRBV5-5 and TRBJ1-1; a weak D match, TRBD1 (5 bases). This CDR3 has 14 amino acids. Germline-derived CDR1 and CDR2 are SGHKS and YYEKEE (reference sequence). V shed 1 base and J shed 1 base, with 8 bases lying between them. The complete variable domain, with remaining parts taken from reference TRBV5-5 and TRBJ1-1, reads DAGVTQSPTHLIKTRGQQVTLRCSPISGHKSVSWYQQVLGQGPQFIFQYYEKEERGRGNFPDRFSARQFPNYSSELNVNALLLGDSALYLCASSLQGANTEAFFGQGTRLTVV.

The rearrangement joins TRBV10-3 to TRBJ1-2, with 11 nucleotides matching TRBD1. The germline V gene encodes CDR1 ENHRY and CDR2 SYGVKD. V shed 7 bases and J 8 bases; nucleotides not matched to a gene: 9. This CDR3 spans 14 amino acids. CDR3 in DNA: TGTGCCATCACCCCCGGACAGGGGGCTGAAGGCTACACCTTC. It encodes CAITPGQGAEGYTF.

The gene calls are TRBV19 and TRBJ2-1, with 10 nucleotides matching TRBD2. V gave up 3 bases and J gave up 0 bases; unmatched junction bases: 5. Germline CDR1 is LNHDA and CDR2 is SQIVND (reference sequence). The CDR3 is made up of 17 amino acids. The CDR3 region is CASSIKLAGSSYNEQFF. The CDR3 nucleotides read TGTGCCAGTAGTATCAAACTAGCGGGGAGCTCCTACAATGAGCAGTTCTTC.

This chain joins TRBV28 and TRBJ2-7, with 9 bases matching TRBD1. Germline V lookup: CDR1 MDHEN, CDR2 SYDVKM. This CDR3 region has 13 residues. J was trimmed by 3 bases and V by 10 bases; bases with no gene match: 7. For the CDR3, the DNA is TGTGCCACCGAGGGACAGGGCGGCTACGAGCAGTACTTC. The encoded protein is CATEGQGGYEQYF.

This chain links TRBV7-2 with TRBJ2-1, with TRBD2 as a possible D gene (6 bases). The CDR3 runs 15 residues. V was clipped by 1 base and J by 4 bases, with 11 bases between them. The germline CDR1 and CDR2 sequences are SGHTA and FQGNSA. The CDR3 spells CASSLDGGRYNEQFF. The CDR3, as DNA: TGTGCCAGCAGCTTAGATGGGGGGAGATACAATGAGCAGTTCTTC. Combining the CDR3 with reference TRBV7-2 and TRBJ2-1 gives the whole variable domain GAGVSQSPSNKVTEKGKDVELRCDPISGHTALYWYRQSLGQGLEFLIYFQGNSAPDKSGLPSDRFSAERTGGSVSTLTIQRTQQEDSAVYLCASSLDGGRYNEQFFGPGTRLTVL.

The chain joins TRBV6-5 to TRBJ2-5; D not resolved. Trimming pared 0 bases from V and 5 bases from J, leaving 16 bases between. CDR1 and CDR2 (germline): MNHEY, SVGAGI. The CDR3 is made up of 16 amino acids. The CDR3 DNA is TGTGCCAGCAGTTACTCGGCCTGGAGCTTGGAGGAGACCCAGTACTTC. This translates into CASSYSAWSLEETQYF.

The rearrangement links TRBV11-2 to TRBJ2-6; unclear D gene. Germline V CDR1 and CDR2: SGHAT, FQNNGV. The CDR3 contains 15 residues. V was clipped by 5 bases and J by 0 bases, with 8 bases between them. CDR3 region: CASSPPRSGANVLTF. In DNA, the CDR3 is TGTGCCAGCAGCCCTCCCCGCTCTGGGGCCAACGTCCTGACTTTC.

This chain links TRBV11-2 with TRBJ1-1; D perhaps matches TRBD1 (5 bases). CDR3 length: 14 amino acids. V shed 2 bases and J shed 0 bases, with 7 bases lying between them. Germline V CDR1 and CDR2: SGHAT, FQNNGV. The CDR3 DNA follows: TGTGCCAGCAGCTTATTAGGGGTGAACACTGAAGCTTTCTTT. Residues: CASSLLGVNTEAFF.

This chain links TRBV3-1 (or the pseudogene TRBV3-2) with TRBJ2-3; D is possibly TRBD2 (6 bases). This CDR3 comprises 17 residues. Between the trimmed V and J ends, which lost 1 base and 6 bases, there was a span of 20 bases. CDR1 and CDR2 (germline): LGHDT, YNNKEL (reference sequence). CDR3 nucleotide sequence: TGTGCCAGCAGCCAAGGCGTAGTGGCTTCAGGGACTGATACGCAGTATTTT. This translates into CASSQGVVASGTDTQYF.

The gene calls are TRBV9 and TRBJ2-1; TRBD2 matches at 9 bases. The CDR3 covers 15 residues. In germline, CDR1 is SGDLS, CDR2 YYNGEE. V gave up 2 bases and J gave up 8 bases; unmatched junction bases: 8. For the CDR3, the DNA is TGTGCCAGCAGCGTCGGACTAGCGATTGTCGATGAGCAGTTCTTC. Protein product: CASSVGLAIVDEQFF.